Reported below is one TCR beta chain. As originally analysed: Amplified reference gene primers provided the basis for estimating nucleated cell counts. Profiling relied on immunoSEQ multiplex PCR, and the TCRdb table lists in-frame clones only, not all of them. Clone size and the V and J calls come from that table; the DNA yielded D and trimming. The sample shows 100,000 or so clones, 91% of them seen only once. The entry originates in a study of blood T cell repertoires in COVID-19. The length of the CDR3 is 15 residues. V shed 4 bases and J 6 bases; nucleotides not matched to a gene: 8. CDR1 SGHRS and CDR2 YFSETQ come from the germline V gene.

This clonotype originated in a man aged 50-60 years with acute or convalescent COVID-19. The V call is TRBV5-1, the J call TRBJ1-4; 8 bases match TRBD1. The sample was peripheral blood. The CDR3 reads CASSRTGQGDEKLFF. The DNA of the CDR3 is TGCGCCAGCAGCCGAACCGGACAGGGAGATGAAAAACTGTTTTTT. The full variable domain, completed using reference TRBV5-1 and TRBJ1-4, is KAGVTQTPRYLIKTRGQQVTLSCSPISGHRSVSWYQQTPGQGLQFLFEYFSETQRNKGNFPGRFSGRQFSNSRSEMNVSTLELGDSALYLCASSRTGQGDEKLFFGSGTQLSVL.